Listed below are T cell receptor beta chains from one sample, sequenced in a study of blood T cell repertoires in COVID-19. The repertoire was sequenced with immunoSEQ multiplex PCR; TCRdb's copy has only in-frame clones and lacks some. Among roughly 140,000 clones listed, about 79% were seen once. Input material: peripheral blood. These receptors were taken from a woman aged 45-60 years with acute or convalescent COVID-19. Each CDR3 is given with its conserved first and last residue. The order of the fields is clone size, J gene, CDR3 length, V gene, D gene, CDR3 DNA, CDR3 protein. The D gene is left open where the match is weak. Clone size is stated in some rows and not others, as once, few, many or a class when expanded.

NA,TRBJ1-1,14,TRBV4-1,NA,TGCGCCAGCAGCCAGGAAGGACATGCCGCTGAAGCTTTCTTT,CASSQEGHAAEAFF
NA,TRBJ1-2,13,TRBV29-1,TRBD1,TGCAGCGTTGTAAAGACAGGGGTGGATGGCTACACCTTC,CSVVKTGVDGYTF
NA,TRBJ2-3,14,TRBV6-4,TRBD2,TGTGCCAGCAGTGCTAGCGGGGGAGGGGATACGCAGTATTTT,CASSASGGGDTQYF
NA,TRBJ2-5,13,TRBV19,TRBD2,TGTGCCAGTGCGGGAGCGTACCAAGAGACCCAGTACTTC,CASAGAYQETQYF
once,TRBJ1-2,15,TRBV19,NA,TGTGCCAGTAGTATAGTGGCCAGGGGAGTAGGTGGCTACACCTTC,CASSIVARGVGGYTF
NA,TRBJ2-1,17,TRBV9,TRBD2,TGTGCCAGCAGCGTAAGTTCCCGGGCTAGCGGGGGAAATGAGCAGTTCTTC,CASSVSSRASGGNEQFF
NA,TRBJ1-2,12,TRBV6-5,NA,TGTGCCAGCAGTCAGGGGATACAAGGCTACACCTTC,CASSQGIQGYTF
NA,TRBJ2-5,13,TRBV6-2/TRBV6-3,NA,TGTGCCAGCAGCTGGACAGCCAAAGAGACCCAGTACTTC,CASSWTAKETQYF
NA,TRBJ2-3,15,TRBV19,NA,TGTGCCAGTAGTATACAACCCTCTACCACAGATACGCAGTATTTT,CASSIQPSTTDTQYF
NA,TRBJ2-3,15,TRBV5-1,NA,TGCGCCAGCAGCTTGGTAGGACTTTCCACAGATACGCAGTATTTT,CASSLVGLSTDTQYF
NA,TRBJ2-7,14,TRBV27,TRBD1,TGTGCCAGCAGCCCCGGGACAGGGGGCTACGAGCAGTACTTC,CASSPGTGGYEQYF
NA,TRBJ1-2,14,TRBV6-5,NA,TGTGCCAGCAGTTTCCGGACAGCAGACTATGGCTACACCTTC,CASSFRTADYGYTF
once,TRBJ1-1,15,TRBV7-3,TRBD1,TGTGCCAGCTCGCCCGGGACAGGGGGTCTTAGGGAAGCTTTCTTT,CASSPGTGGLREAFF
NA,TRBJ1-2,15,TRBV28,TRBD1,TGTGCCAGCGCATATCCGACAGGGGGAGGCTATGGCTACACCTTC,CASAYPTGGGYGYTF
NA,TRBJ2-3,15,TRBV7-3,TRBD2,TGTGCCAGCAGCAAAGCGGGGGCCCCCACAGATACGCAGTATTTT,CASSKAGAPTDTQYF
NA,TRBJ1-2,16,TRBV5-1,TRBD1,TGCGCCAGCAGCCCGGTGAAACAGGGGCCCGGGTCTGGCTACACCTTC,CASSPVKQGPGSGYTF
NA,TRBJ1-2,17,TRBV7-2,TRBD1,TGTGCCAGCAGCTTAAAGGGGAAAGGACAGGGGGCGAATGGCTACACCTTC,CASSLKGKGQGANGYTF
NA,TRBJ1-1,14,TRBV11-2,NA,TGTGCCAGCAGCTTAGTTTCCGGGAACACTGAAGCTTTCTTT,CASSLVSGNTEAFF
few,TRBJ2-7,13,TRBV11-2,NA,TGTGCCAGCAGCCTAGGACTCGCCTACGAGCAGTACTTC,CASSLGLAYEQYF
few,TRBJ1-2,13,TRBV2,TRBD1,TGTGCCAGCAGTGTAGGGGGCGATTATGGCTACACCTTC,CASSVGGDYGYTF
once,TRBJ2-1,14,TRBV6-6,NA,TGTGCCAGCAGGACGGGGGGCACCTACAATGAGCAGTTCTTC,CASRTGGTYNEQFF
NA,TRBJ2-5,14,TRBV9,TRBD1,TGTGCCAGCAGCCCGGGACAGAATGGAGAGACCCAGTACTTC,CASSPGQNGETQYF
NA,TRBJ2-2,16,TRBV5-1,TRBD2,TGCGCCAGCAGCTTGGACCCTAGCGGGAGCTCCGGGGAGCTGTTTTTT,CASSLDPSGSSGELFF
NA,TRBJ1-1,15,TRBV9,NA,TGTGCCAGCAGCGTAGAACCACAGGAGAACACTGAAGCTTTCTTT,CASSVEPQENTEAFF
NA,TRBJ1-4,16,TRBV7-9,NA,TGTGCCAGCAGCTTAGGTTCCGCGACAACTAATGAAAAACTGTTTTTT,CASSLGSATTNEKLFF
NA,TRBJ2-5,16,TRBV2,NA,TGTGCCAGCAGTGTTCGCAGGGGAATAGGTCGGGAGACCCAGTACTTC,CASSVRRGIGRETQYF
few,TRBJ2-7,13,TRBV29-1,NA,TGCAGCGTTGATATAGGGGGGAGGGACGAGCAGTACTTC,CSVDIGGRDEQYF
NA,TRBJ1-1,13,TRBV5-1,TRBD1,TGCGCCAGCAGCCAAGGACAGGGGAATGAAGCTTTCTTT,CASSQGQGNEAFF
many,TRBJ1-6,15,TRBV19,TRBD1,TGTGCCAGTAGTATACAGGGACAGGGCGGTTCACCCCTCCACTTT,CASSIQGQGGSPLHF